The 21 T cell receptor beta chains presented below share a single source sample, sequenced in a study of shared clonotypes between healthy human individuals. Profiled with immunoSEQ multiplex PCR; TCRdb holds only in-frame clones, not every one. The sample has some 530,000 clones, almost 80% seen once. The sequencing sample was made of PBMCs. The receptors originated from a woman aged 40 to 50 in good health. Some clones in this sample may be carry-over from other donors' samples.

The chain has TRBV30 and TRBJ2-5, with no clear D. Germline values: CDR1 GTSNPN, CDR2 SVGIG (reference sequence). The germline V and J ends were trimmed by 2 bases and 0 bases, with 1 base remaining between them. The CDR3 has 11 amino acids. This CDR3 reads CAWSYQETQYF. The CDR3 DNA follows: TGTGCCTGGAGTTACCAAGAGACCCAGTACTTC.

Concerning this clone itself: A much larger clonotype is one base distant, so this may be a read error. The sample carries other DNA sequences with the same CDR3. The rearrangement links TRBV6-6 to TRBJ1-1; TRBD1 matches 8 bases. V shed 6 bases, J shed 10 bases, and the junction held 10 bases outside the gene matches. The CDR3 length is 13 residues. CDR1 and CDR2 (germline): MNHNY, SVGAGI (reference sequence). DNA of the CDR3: TGTGCCAGCAGCTCCACCCCCGGACAGGGAGCTTTCTTT. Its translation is CASSSTPGQGAFF.

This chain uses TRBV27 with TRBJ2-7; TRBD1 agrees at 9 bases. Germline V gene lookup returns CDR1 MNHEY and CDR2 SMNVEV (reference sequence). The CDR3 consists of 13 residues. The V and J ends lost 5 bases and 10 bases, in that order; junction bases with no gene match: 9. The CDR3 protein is CASSPGTGRKQYF. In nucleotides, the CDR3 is TGTGCCAGCAGTCCTGGGACAGGGAGGAAACAGTACTTC.

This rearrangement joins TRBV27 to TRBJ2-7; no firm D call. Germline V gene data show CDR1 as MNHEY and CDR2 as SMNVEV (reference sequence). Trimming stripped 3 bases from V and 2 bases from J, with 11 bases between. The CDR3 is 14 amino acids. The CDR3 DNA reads TGTGCCAGCAGTTTTAACACCCAGACCTACGAGCAGTACTTC. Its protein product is CASSFNTQTYEQYF.

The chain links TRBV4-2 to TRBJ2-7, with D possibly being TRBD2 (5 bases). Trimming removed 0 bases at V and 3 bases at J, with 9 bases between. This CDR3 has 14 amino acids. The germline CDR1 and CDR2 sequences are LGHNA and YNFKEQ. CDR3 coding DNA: TGTGCCAGCAGCCAAGAAAACGGGAACTACGAGCAGTACTTC. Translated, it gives CASSQENGNYEQYF.

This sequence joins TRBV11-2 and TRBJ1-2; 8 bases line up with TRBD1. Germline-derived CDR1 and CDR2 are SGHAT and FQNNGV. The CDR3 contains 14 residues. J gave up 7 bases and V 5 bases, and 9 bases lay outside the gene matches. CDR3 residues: CASSPRTGIGGYTF. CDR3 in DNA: TGTGCCAGCAGCCCTCGGACAGGGATAGGTGGCTACACCTTC. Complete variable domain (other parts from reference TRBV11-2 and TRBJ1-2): EAGVAQSPRYKIIEKRQSVAFWCNPISGHATLYWYQQILGQGPKLLIQFQNNGVVDDSQLPKDRFSAERLKGVDSTLKIQPAKLEDSAVYLCASSPRTGIGGYTFGSGTRLTVV.

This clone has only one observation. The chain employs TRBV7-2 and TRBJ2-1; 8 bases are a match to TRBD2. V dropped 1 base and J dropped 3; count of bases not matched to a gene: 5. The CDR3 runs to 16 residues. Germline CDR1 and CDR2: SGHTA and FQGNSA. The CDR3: CASSLEAGVFYNEQFF. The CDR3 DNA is TGTGCCAGCAGCTTAGAAGCGGGAGTCTTCTACAATGAGCAGTTCTTC.

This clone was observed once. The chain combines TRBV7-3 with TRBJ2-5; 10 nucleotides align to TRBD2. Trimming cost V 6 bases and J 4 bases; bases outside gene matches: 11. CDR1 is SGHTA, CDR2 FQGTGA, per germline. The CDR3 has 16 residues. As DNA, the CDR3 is TGTGCCAGCAGTCCCACGAGCGGGAGGGGAGGAGAGACCCAGTACTTC. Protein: CASSPTSGRGGETQYF.

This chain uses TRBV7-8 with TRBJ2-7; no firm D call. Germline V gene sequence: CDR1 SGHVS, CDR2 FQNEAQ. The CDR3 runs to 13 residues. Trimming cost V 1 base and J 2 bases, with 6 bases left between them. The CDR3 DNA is TGTGCCAGCAGCTTAGTTAGGGCCTACGAGCAGTACTTC. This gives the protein CASSLVRAYEQYF.

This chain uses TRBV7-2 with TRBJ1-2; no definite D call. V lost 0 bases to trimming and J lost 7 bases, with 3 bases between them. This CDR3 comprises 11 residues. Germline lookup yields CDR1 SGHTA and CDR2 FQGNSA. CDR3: CASSLAGGYTF. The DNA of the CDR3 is TGTGCCAGCAGCTTAGCCGGTGGCTACACCTTC.

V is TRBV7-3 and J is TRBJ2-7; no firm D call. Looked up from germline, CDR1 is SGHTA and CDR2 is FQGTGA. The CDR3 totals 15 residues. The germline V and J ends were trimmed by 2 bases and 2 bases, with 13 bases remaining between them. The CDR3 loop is CASSLFPGYAYEQYF. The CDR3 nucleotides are TGTGCCAGCAGCTTATTCCCAGGTTACGCCTACGAGCAGTACTTC.

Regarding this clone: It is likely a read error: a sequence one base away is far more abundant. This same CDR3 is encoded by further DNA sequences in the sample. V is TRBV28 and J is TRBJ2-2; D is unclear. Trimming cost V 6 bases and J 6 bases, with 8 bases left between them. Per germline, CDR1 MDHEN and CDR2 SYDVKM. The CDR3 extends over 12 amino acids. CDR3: CASSHFPGELFF. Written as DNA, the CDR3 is TGTGCCAGCAGCCACTTTCCCGGGGAGCTGTTTTTT.

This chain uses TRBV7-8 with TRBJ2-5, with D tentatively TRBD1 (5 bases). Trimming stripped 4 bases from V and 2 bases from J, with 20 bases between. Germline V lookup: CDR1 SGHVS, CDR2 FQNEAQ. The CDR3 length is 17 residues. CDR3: CASSSTSNRQLQETQYF. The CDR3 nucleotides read TGTGCCAGCAGCTCCACCTCTAACCGACAGTTACAAGAGACCCAGTACTTC.

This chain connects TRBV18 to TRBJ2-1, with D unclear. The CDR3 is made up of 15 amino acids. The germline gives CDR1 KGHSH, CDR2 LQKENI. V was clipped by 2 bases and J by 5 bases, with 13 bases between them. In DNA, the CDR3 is TGTGCCAGCTCACCATCTGTTTTCACAAACAATGAGCAGTTCTTC. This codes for CASSPSVFTNNEQFF.

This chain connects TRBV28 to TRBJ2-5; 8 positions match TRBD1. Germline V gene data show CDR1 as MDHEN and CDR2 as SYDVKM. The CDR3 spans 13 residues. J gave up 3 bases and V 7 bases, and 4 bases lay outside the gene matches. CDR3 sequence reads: CASNPGGEETQYF. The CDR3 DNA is TGTGCCAGCAACCCAGGGGGCGAAGAGACCCAGTACTTC. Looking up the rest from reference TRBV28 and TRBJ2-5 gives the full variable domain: DVKVTQSSRYLVKRTGEKVFLECVQDMDHENMFWYRQDPGLGLRLIYFSYDVKMKEKGDIPEGYSVSREKKERFSLILESASTNQTSMYLCASNPGGEETQYFGPGTRLLVL.

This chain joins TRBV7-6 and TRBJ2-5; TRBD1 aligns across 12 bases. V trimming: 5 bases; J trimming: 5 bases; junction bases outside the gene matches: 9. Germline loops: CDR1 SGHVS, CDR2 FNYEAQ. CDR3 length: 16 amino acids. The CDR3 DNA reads TGTGCCAGCAGCCGTTACGGGACAGGGGGCAGGGAGACCCAGTACTTC. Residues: CASSRYGTGGRETQYF.

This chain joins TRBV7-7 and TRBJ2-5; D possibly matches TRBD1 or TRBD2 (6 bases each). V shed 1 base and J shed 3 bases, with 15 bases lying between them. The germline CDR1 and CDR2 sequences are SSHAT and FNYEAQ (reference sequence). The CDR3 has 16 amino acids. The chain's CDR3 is CASSLGPGGVKETQYF. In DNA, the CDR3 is TGTGCCAGCAGCTTAGGGCCCGGGGGCGTAAAAGAGACCCAGTACTTC.

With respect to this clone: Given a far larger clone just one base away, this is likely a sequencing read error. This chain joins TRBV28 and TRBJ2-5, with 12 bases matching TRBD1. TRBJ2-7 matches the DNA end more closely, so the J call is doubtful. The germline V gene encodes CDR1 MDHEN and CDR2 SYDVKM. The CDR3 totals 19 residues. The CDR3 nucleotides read TGTGCCAGCAGTTTACCCGGGACAGGGGGCTACGGAGCCCCCTACGAGCAGTACTTC. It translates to CASSLPGTGGYGAPYEQYF.

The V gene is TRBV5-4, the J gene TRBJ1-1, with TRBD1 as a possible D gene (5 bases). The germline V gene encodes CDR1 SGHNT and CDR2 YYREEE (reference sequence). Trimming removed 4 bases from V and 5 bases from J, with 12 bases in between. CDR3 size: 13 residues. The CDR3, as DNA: TGTGCCAGCAGCCCCTCGAGGGGAACTGAAGCTTTCTTT. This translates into CASSPSRGTEAFF. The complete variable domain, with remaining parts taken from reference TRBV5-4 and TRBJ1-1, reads ETGVTQSPTHLIKTRGQQVTLRCSSQSGHNTVSWYQQALGQGPQFIFQYYREEENGRGNFPPRFSGLQFPNYSSELNVNALELDDSALYLCASSPSRGTEAFFGQGTRLTVV.

In DNA, the CDR3 is TGTGCCAGCAGTCTAACAGGGGGCGGCAATCAGCCCCAGCATTTT. Translation gives CASSLTGGGNQPQHF. The V gene is TRBV2, the J gene TRBJ1-5; 9 bases are shared with TRBD1. This CDR3 is 15 amino acids long. Per germline, CDR1 SNHLY and CDR2 FYNNEI. After removal of 5 bases from V and 2 bases from J, the junction contained 4 bases not matched to a gene.

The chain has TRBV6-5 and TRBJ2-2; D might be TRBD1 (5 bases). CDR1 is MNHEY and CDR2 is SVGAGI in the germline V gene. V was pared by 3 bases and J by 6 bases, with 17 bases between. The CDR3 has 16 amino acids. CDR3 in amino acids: CASSYSGRATAGELFF. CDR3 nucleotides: TGTGCCAGCAGTTATTCGGGCAGGGCGACGGCCGGGGAGCTGTTTTTT.